This T cell receptor beta chain comes out of a study of cytomegalovirus exposure and HLA in healthy donors. Study conclusions and caveats: For cytomegalovirus status, the classifier reportedly gave diagnoses with high specificity and sensitivity. Because they were indistinguishable, some V segments, including TRBV6-2 and TRBV6-3, were excluded.

PCR used 60 Vbeta primers and 13 Jbeta primers. Authors' analysis steps: A later analysis counted about 80 million unique TCR beta chains, some 12 million shared. The data were produced by immunoSEQ multiplex PCR, yet TCRdb's version contains in-frame clones alone and is incomplete. The V and J calls and clone size come from that table; D and trimming were worked out from the DNA. The repertoire consists of 72,000 or so clones, with around two thirds occurring once and the leading ten covering approximately 10%. This CDR3 is 19 amino acids long. V was pared by 2 bases and J by 0 bases, with 13 bases of the junction left unmatched. Germline V gene sequence: CDR1 MNHNS, CDR2 SASEGT. A note on this clone: Its antigen is as yet unknown.

The sequence came from a human donor in good health. The V gene is TRBV6-1, the J gene TRBJ2-7; 10 nucleotides match TRBD2. Sequencing was performed on PBMCs. CDR3 bases: TGTGCCAGCAGTGAAATCAGGGGCGTCAGGACTAGCGGCTCCTACGAGCAGTACTTC. Amino acid sequence: CASSEIRGVRTSGSYEQYF.